The 15 T cell receptor beta chains below come from one sample, sequenced in a study of blood T cells in healthy people across ages. A second PCR of roughly 7 to 11 cycles used a sample-barcoded 5' primer and a J-beta primer mix. One entry per CDR3 protein, called by TCRdb with MiXCR from the 5' RACE reads. Among approximately 1.5 million distinct CDR3 sequences listed, about 31% were seen once. The source material was blood. The receptors derive from a woman aged 25 to 39 in good health.

This clonotype was found many times. The chain carries TRBV29-1 and TRBJ2-1; weak D call: TRBD2 (5 bases). This CDR3 contains 12 residues. The V gene's germline CDR1 is SQVTM and CDR2 ANQGSEA. The V and J ends lost 7 bases and 5 bases respectively, with 12 bases between them. CDR3 sequence reads: CSGGVSHNEQFF. CDR3 sequence (DNA): TGCAGCGGGGGAGTTTCCCACAATGAGCAGTTCTTC.

The chain combines TRBV6-4 with TRBJ2-7; D might be TRBD1 (5 bases). The germline V gene has CDR1 MRHNA and CDR2 SNTAGT. The CDR3 contains 14 residues. Deletions cut 8 bases from V and 3 bases from J, with 17 bases between. The CDR3 DNA sequence: TGTGCCAGCGGGGCCCGGAATTCGCGCTACGAGCAGTACTTC. Translation gives CASGARNSRYEQYF.

The V and J genes are TRBV28 and TRBJ2-1; 15 nucleotides align to TRBD2. This CDR3 spans 18 amino acids. With V trimmed by 4 bases and J by 6 bases, 10 bases remained unmatched. Germline V gene data show CDR1 as MDHEN and CDR2 as SYDVKM. CDR3 sequence (DNA): TGTGCCAGCAGTTCAGGACTAGCGGGAGGGCCTGGGGGCAATGAGCAGTTCTTC. As protein: CASSSGLAGGPGGNEQFF.

This clonotype occurred a few times. J is TRBJ2-5 and V is TRBV6-6; D is undetermined. Per the germline V gene, CDR1 is MNHNY and CDR2 is SVGAGI (reference sequence). This CDR3 is built from 15 residues. Trimming left V 0 bases short and J 5 bases short, with 13 bases between. This CDR3 reads CASSYSKFSGETQYF. Written as DNA, the CDR3 is TGTGCCAGCAGTTACTCGAAGTTCTCCGGGGAGACCCAGTACTTC.

The gene calls are TRBV3-1 and TRBJ2-1; the D gene is possibly TRBD2 (5 bases). From germline, CDR1 is LGHDT and CDR2 YNNKEL (reference sequence). The length of the CDR3 is 15 residues. Trimming took off 5 bases at V and 0 bases at J, with 11 bases between the two ends. The CDR3 DNA reads as TGTGCCAGCAGCGTGCGGGTGGACTCCTACAATGAGCAGTTCTTC. It codes for CASSVRVDSYNEQFF.

This rearrangement joins TRBV30 to TRBJ2-3; 9 nucleotides match TRBD2. This CDR3 spans 14 amino acids. From germline, CDR1 is GTSNPN and CDR2 SVGIG (reference sequence). Losses at the gene ends were 2 bases for V and 4 bases for J; bases not matched to a gene: 4. CDR3 nucleotides: TGTGCCTGGAGTCGACTAGCGGCTTCAGATACGCAGTATTTT. Protein: CAWSRLAASDTQYF.

The CDR3 nucleotides read TGTGCCATCGGACGGCGAGTGGACACTGAAGCTTTCTTT. This codes for CAIGRRVDTEAFF. This chain joins TRBV10-3 and TRBJ1-1; D not certain. Germline lookup yields CDR1 ENHRY and CDR2 SYGVKD. V lost 8 bases to trimming and J lost 3 bases, with 13 bases between them. The length of the CDR3 is 13 residues.

The CDR3 sequence: CASDRFPPGTEAFF. The CDR3 bases are TGTGCCAGCGACCGTTTCCCCCCCGGGACTGAAGCTTTCTTT. This sequence joins TRBV21-1 and TRBJ1-1; the D segment call TRBD1 is taken from the table without a DNA check. TRBV21-1 is a known pseudogene. This CDR3 contains 14 residues.

The gene calls are TRBV6-2 or TRBV6-3 and TRBJ2-4, with D possibly being TRBD2 (5 bases). There are 17 residues in the CDR3. Germline-derived CDR1 and CDR2 are MNHEY and SVGEGT. Trimming left V 6 bases short and J 2 bases short, with 20 bases between. CDR3 sequence: CASRAPPGKWTKNIQYF. The CDR3, as DNA: TGTGCCAGCAGAGCGCCCCCGGGGAAGTGGACCAAAAACATTCAGTACTTC.

This clonotype showed up just a few times. The chain links TRBV27 to TRBJ1-5; tentatively, D is TRBD1 (5 bases). The CDR3 sequence is 15 residues long. Germline V gene data show CDR1 as MNHEY and CDR2 as SMNVEV (reference sequence). Deletions cut 5 bases from V and 3 bases from J, with 14 bases between. CDR3 region: CASSTYRDPNQPQHF. As DNA, the CDR3 is TGTGCCAGCAGTACTTACCGGGACCCCAATCAGCCCCAGCATTTT.

The chain uses TRBV10-3 and TRBJ2-7; no clear D gene. The germline gives CDR1 ENHRY, CDR2 SYGVKD. The CDR3 totals 15 residues. The germline V and J ends were trimmed by 3 bases and 1 base, with 13 bases remaining between them. The CDR3 loop reads CAISDIKTVSYEQYF. The CDR3, as DNA: TGTGCCATCAGTGACATTAAAACAGTGTCCTACGAGCAGTACTTC.

The chain joins TRBV4-1 to TRBJ1-2; a weak D match, TRBD1 (5 bases). CDR3 length equals 16 residues. The V gene lost 1 base and the J gene lost 8 bases, with 20 bases spanning the gap. The germline gives CDR1 MGHRA, CDR2 YSYEKL. The CDR3, as DNA: TGCGCCAGCAGCCAAGCGACGGGGGGGGAGGGCGACGGCTACACCTTC. This encodes CASSQATGGEGDGYTF.

The rearrangement links TRBV7-9 to TRBJ2-7, with TRBD1 identical over 9 bases. With 8 bases clipped from V and 2 bases from J, the junction kept 10 bases outside the gene matches. The germline CDR1 and CDR2 sequences are SEHNR and FQNEAQ (reference sequence). This CDR3 is built from 15 residues. The CDR3 sequence is CASGYGTGLAYEQYF. As DNA, the CDR3 is TGTGCCAGCGGCTATGGGACAGGGCTTGCCTACGAGCAGTACTTC.

In its sample, this clonotype was seen a few times. One end of the junction does not line up with germline, which may come from a read error. This sequence joins TRBV7-2 and TRBJ2-7, with a tentative D call TRBD2 (7 bases). Germline-derived CDR1 and CDR2 are SGHTA and FQGNSA. The CDR3 totals 14 residues. CDR3 coding DNA: TGTGCCAGCAGCTTCGGGGGGCCCTCCTACGAGCGGTACTTC. It translates to CASSFGGPSYERYF.

This chain joins TRBV29-1 and TRBJ1-1, with D perhaps TRBD1 (6 bases). Germline lookup yields CDR1 SQVTM and CDR2 ANQGSEA. The CDR3 covers 13 residues. V was shortened by 8 bases and J by 2 bases, with 15 bases between the two germline ends. CDR3 coding DNA: TGCAGCACAAAGACAGGTATAAACACTGAAGCTTTCTTT. It encodes CSTKTGINTEAFF.